This T cell receptor (beta chain) was captured by sequencing in a study of T cell responses to AZD1222 COVID-19 vaccine. Study-level information: Second-dose intervals near 4 or 12 weeks were combined. General study findings and limits: The donor cohort was predominantly white British with a female majority, and clonal diversity may have been underestimated. Just a handful of AZD1222 recipients were seropositive at baseline.

With 4 bases clipped from V and 6 bases from J, the junction kept 5 bases outside the gene matches. The CDR3 is made up of 15 amino acids. The germline V gene encodes CDR1 SGHKS and CDR2 YYEKEE (reference sequence). The protocol was immunoSEQ multiplex PCR, while the TCRdb copy is restricted to in-frame clones and leaves out a portion. This sample has tens of thousands of clones, with around 87% found just once. A single count supports this clone. What it binds is not known. The specimen comprised peripheral blood, sampled on day 0 of AZD1222 vaccination. The sequence was collected from an adult in good health. This rearrangement joins TRBV5-5 to TRBJ1-3; 12 positions match TRBD1. The CDR3 coding sequence is TGTGCCAGCAGCAGTGGGACAGGGGGCGAAAACACCATATATTTT. Translated, it gives CASSSGTGGENTIYF.